The 28 T cell receptor beta chains below come from one sample, sequenced in a study of blood T cell repertoires in COVID-19. TCRdb keeps only in-frame clones here, not all; method: immunoSEQ multiplex PCR. The table includes over 70,000 clones, roughly nine tenths detected once. Sequences were obtained from peripheral blood. The source is a man between 45 and 60 years old with COVID-19, enrolled during active disease.

The chain couples TRBV18 to TRBJ1-4; D perhaps matches TRBD1 (6 bases). Germline loops: CDR1 KGHSH, CDR2 LQKENI. There are 15 residues in the CDR3. V was clipped by 4 bases and J by 8 bases, with 17 bases between them. The CDR3 DNA is TGTGCCAGCTCACTAGGGGCAGGGGAAGGCGAAAAACTGTTTTTT. Translation gives CASSLGAGEGEKLFF.

The chain has TRBV21-1 and TRBJ2-7; the D call TRBD2 from the table was never checked on the DNA. TRBV21-1 is an annotated pseudogene. This CDR3 is built from 14 residues. CDR3 residues: CASSKAITSGEQYF. CDR3 in DNA: TGTGCCAGCAGCAAAGCGATCACTAGCGGCGAGCAGTACTTC.

This clone appeared a single time. The genes are TRBV19 and TRBJ1-5; TRBD1 matches 8 bases. Germline V lookup: CDR1 LNHDA, CDR2 SQIVND (reference sequence). The junction had 11 bases not matched to a gene; V was cut back by 3 bases and J by 7 bases. This CDR3 contains 16 residues. The CDR3 nucleotides read TGTGCCAGTAGTATGTCAGGACAGGGAGGGTGGCAGCCCCAGCATTTT. This sequence encodes CASSMSGQGGWQPQHF.

This clone was picked up a small number of times. This chain connects TRBV7-9 to TRBJ1-1; D is undetermined. The germline V gene encodes CDR1 SEHNR and CDR2 FQNEAQ (reference sequence). V was pared by 0 bases and J by 4 bases, with 6 bases between. This CDR3 is 13 amino acids long. The chain's CDR3 is CASSLAVVTEAFF. The CDR3, as DNA: TGTGCCAGCAGCTTAGCGGTAGTCACTGAAGCTTTCTTT.

The chain combines TRBV6-1 with TRBJ2-5; 13 bases map to TRBD2. The CDR3 has 20 residues. V lost 0 bases to trimming and J lost 0 bases; unmatched junction nucleotides: 10. CDR1 is MNHNS and CDR2 is SASEGT in the germline V gene. In DNA, the CDR3 is TGTGCCAGCAGTGAAGCGCGACTAGCGGGAGGTTTGGGCCACCAAGAGACCCAGTACTTC. This translates into CASSEARLAGGLGHQETQYF.

This clone was seen more than once but under ten times. The rearrangement joins TRBV28 to TRBJ2-7; TRBD2 matches 7 bases. The germline V gene has CDR1 MDHEN and CDR2 SYDVKM. This CDR3 is 14 amino acids long. V gave up 1 base and J gave up 3 bases; unmatched junction bases: 3. The CDR3 nucleotides read TGTGCCAGCAGTTTATCCAGCGGGGACTACGAGCAGTACTTC. Translation: CASSLSSGDYEQYF.

V and J are TRBV28 and TRBJ1-2; a weak D match, TRBD1 (5 bases). The germline V gene has CDR1 MDHEN and CDR2 SYDVKM. This CDR3 comprises 14 residues. The V end was cut by 5 bases, the J end by 1 base, with 11 bases between. The CDR3 DNA reads as TGTGCCAGCAGTCGCCTCCAGGGTAACTATGGCTACACCTTC. Its protein is CASSRLQGNYGYTF.

This chain links TRBV5-5 with TRBJ1-5; 7 bases fit TRBD1. Unmatched junction bases numbered 1, after V lost 4 bases and J lost 0 bases. There are 14 residues in the CDR3. Germline CDR1 is SGHKS and CDR2 is YYEKEE (reference sequence). The CDR3 DNA reads TGTGCCAGCAGCCGGGACAGTAGCAATCAGCCCCAGCATTTT. It specifies CASSRDSSNQPQHF.

The DNA of the CDR3 is TGTGCCAGCAGCTTAGACCGGAGCACAGATACGCAGTATTTT. Its protein is CASSLDRSTDTQYF. The gene calls are TRBV7-2 and TRBJ2-3; D remains unclear. V was shortened by 1 base and J by 0 bases, with 5 bases between the two germline ends. CDR3 length: 14 residues. Germline V lookup: CDR1 SGHTA, CDR2 FQGNSA.

The chain employs TRBV10-2 and TRBJ2-5; TRBD2 matches 7 bases. The CDR3 contains 12 residues. In germline, CDR1 is WSHSY, CDR2 SAAADI. Trimming took 4 bases from V and 5 from J; bases not matched to a gene: 1. As DNA, the CDR3 is TGCGCCAGCAGTGTGGGGGGGGAGACCCAGTACTTC. This gives the protein CASSVGGETQYF.

The rearrangement joins TRBV5-1 to TRBJ2-5; 8 bases line up with TRBD1. Germline values: CDR1 SGHRS, CDR2 YFSETQ. The CDR3 has 15 amino acids. V dropped 4 bases and J dropped 4; count of bases not matched to a gene: 9. As DNA, the CDR3 is TGCGCCAGCAGCCCCGACAGGGGTAGAGGAGAGACCCAGTACTTC. Encoded protein: CASSPDRGRGETQYF.

The rearrangement uses TRBV30 and TRBJ2-7; 9 nucleotides match TRBD1. Germline trimming cut 8 bases from V and 3 bases from J; bases unmatched to any gene: 5. This CDR3 spans 12 amino acids. Looked up from germline, CDR1 is GTSNPN and CDR2 is SVGIG (reference sequence). CDR3 nucleotide sequence: TGTGCCGCATTGGACAGGGGCTACGAGCAGTACGTC. As protein: CAALDRGYEQYV.

This clone was seen once. The chain uses TRBV10-3 and TRBJ2-5; 9 bases match TRBD1. Germline lookup yields CDR1 ENHRY and CDR2 SYGVKD. The CDR3 is 15 amino acids. J was trimmed by 5 bases and V by 4 bases; bases with no gene match: 8. CDR3: CAISAQDRGGETQYF. CDR3 nucleotide sequence: TGTGCCATCAGTGCACAGGACAGGGGTGGGGAGACCCAGTACTTC.

This clone was observed once. The chain recombines TRBV24-1 with TRBJ2-3; D gene ambiguous. V dropped 7 bases and J dropped 2 bases, with 3 bases sitting between them. This CDR3 region has 11 residues. CDR1 is KGHDR, CDR2 SFDVKD, per germline. This chain's CDR3 is CATSFTDTQYF. CDR3 bases: TGTGCCACCAGCTTCACAGATACGCAGTATTTT.

V is TRBV6-2 or TRBV6-3 and J is TRBJ2-1; 12 nucleotides line up with TRBD2. The CDR3 runs to 16 residues. Trimming removed 2 bases from V and 8 bases from J; junction bases left unmatched: 7. In germline, CDR1 is MNHEY, CDR2 SVGEGT. The CDR3 nucleotides read TGTGCCAGCAGTTACGGCCTAGCGGGAGGGCTGGATGAGCAGTTCTTC. Its protein is CASSYGLAGGLDEQFF.

The J gene is TRBJ2-5, the V gene TRBV28, with D hard to call. Germline CDR1 is MDHEN and CDR2 is SYDVKM. Trimming cost V 3 bases and J 5 bases, with 13 bases left between them. The CDR3 loop spans 14 amino acids. CDR3 loop: CASSLVTPRETQYF. As DNA, the CDR3 is TGTGCCAGCAGTTTGGTAACACCGAGGGAGACCCAGTACTTC.

V is TRBV3-1 (or the pseudogene TRBV3-2) and J is TRBJ1-2, with TRBD1 matching 7 bases. Germline V gene sequence: CDR1 LGHDT, CDR2 YNNKEL (reference sequence). V dropped 3 bases and J dropped 5; count of bases not matched to a gene: 9. There are 15 residues in the CDR3. The CDR3 nucleotides read TGTGCCAGCAGCCATTCGGGACAGCCATTTTATGGCTACACCTTC. It specifies CASSHSGQPFYGYTF.

The chain couples TRBV29-1 to TRBJ2-4, with TRBD2 as a possible D gene (6 bases). The CDR3 has 13 residues. V lost 3 bases, J lost 6 bases, and 12 bases lay in between. The V gene's germline CDR1 is SQVTM and CDR2 ANQGSEA. DNA of the CDR3: TGCAGCGTTGATGAGCAGGGAGGAAACATTCAGTACTTC. Its translation: CSVDEQGGNIQYF. Together with reference TRBV29-1 and TRBJ2-4, the CDR3 gives the full variable domain: SAVISQKPSRDICQRGTSLTIQCQVDSQVTMMFWYRQQPGQSLTLIATANQGSEATYESGFVIDKFPISRPNLTFSTLTVSNMSPEDSSIYLCSVDEQGGNIQYFGAGTRLSVL.

The genes are TRBV15 and TRBJ1-2; 9 bases are a match to TRBD1. CDR3 length equals 14 residues. Germline assignment: CDR1 LNHNV and CDR2 YYDKDF (reference sequence). V shed 3 bases and J 2 bases; nucleotides not matched to a gene: 1. The CDR3 here is CATSRGQGNYGYTF. CDR3 nucleotides: TGTGCCACCAGCAGGGGACAGGGAAACTATGGCTACACCTTC.

The chain carries TRBV27 and TRBJ2-7, with 9 bases identical to TRBD2. The germline gives CDR1 MNHEY, CDR2 SMNVEV (reference sequence). The V segment lost 5 bases and the J segment 2 bases; nucleotides outside the gene matches: 7. This CDR3 is 15 amino acids long. The CDR3 region is CASSLTSGPTYEQYF. CDR3 in DNA: TGTGCCAGCAGTCTTACTAGCGGGCCGACCTACGAGCAGTACTTC.

V is TRBV9 and J is TRBJ2-1, with 7 bases matching TRBD2. With 5 bases clipped from V and 6 bases from J, the junction kept 8 bases outside the gene matches. There are 14 residues in the CDR3. Germline V gene sequence: CDR1 SGDLS, CDR2 YYNGEE. The CDR3 nucleotides read TGTGCCAGCAGTCCAACTAGCGTGGGCAATGAGCAGTTCTTC. Protein product: CASSPTSVGNEQFF.

The gene calls are TRBV5-6 and TRBJ2-7; 11 positions match TRBD2. The CDR3 covers 17 residues. Looked up from germline, CDR1 is SGHDT and CDR2 is YYEEEE. The junction had 9 bases not matched to a gene; V was cut back by 4 bases and J by 0 bases. The CDR3 region is CASSPGLAGGSSYEQYF. In DNA, the CDR3 is TGTGCCAGCAGCCCTGGACTAGCGGGCGGAAGCTCCTACGAGCAGTACTTC.

This chain joins TRBV1 and TRBJ1-5. TRBV1 is designated a pseudogene. The CDR3 loop spans 16 amino acids. Here the CDR3 DNA reads TGCACCAGCAGCCCCTGGAGGGCTAATAGCAATCAGCCCCAGCATTTT. Translated, it gives CTSSPWRANSNQPQHF.

This chain connects TRBV15 to TRBJ1-4; D is unresolved. Germline V CDR1 and CDR2: LNHNV, YYDKDF (reference sequence). V was pared by 0 bases and J by 0 bases, with 11 bases between. CDR3 size: 17 residues. DNA of the CDR3: TGTGCCACCAGCAGAGATGGAACAGCCGCAACTAATGAAAAACTGTTTTTT. Its translation: CATSRDGTAATNEKLFF.

CDR3 in amino acids: CASSQSSLGGIEAFF. As DNA, the CDR3 is TGTGCCAGCTCACAATCATCCCTGGGGGGTATTGAAGCTTTCTTT. J is TRBJ1-1 and V is TRBV18, with TRBD1 as a possible D gene (5 bases). The V and J ends lost 4 bases and 7 bases respectively, with 19 bases between them. Looked up from germline, CDR1 is KGHSH and CDR2 is LQKENI. The CDR3 loop spans 15 amino acids. The full variable domain, its missing parts supplied by reference TRBV18 and TRBJ1-1, is NAGVMQNPRHLVRRRGQEARLRCSPMKGHSHVYWYRQLPEEGLKFMVYLQKENIIDESGMPKERFSAEFPKEGPSILRIQQVVRGDSAAYFCASSQSSLGGIEAFFGQGTRLTVV.

CDR3 region: CASSYQMRTGNTEAFF. In DNA, the CDR3 is TGTGCCAGCAGCTACCAAATGCGGACAGGGAACACTGAAGCTTTCTTT. This chain uses TRBV3-1 (or the pseudogene TRBV3-2) with TRBJ1-1, with 7 bases that match TRBD1. CDR3 size: 16 residues. CDR1 LGHDT and CDR2 YNNKEL come from the germline V gene (reference sequence). The V gene end was trimmed by 5 bases and the J gene end by 1 base; junction bases not matched to a gene: 10.

The gene calls are TRBV27 and TRBJ2-1; TRBD2 matches 8 bases. Germline V gives CDR1 MNHEY, CDR2 SMNVEV (reference sequence). V shed 7 bases and J 7 bases; nucleotides not matched to a gene: 9. The CDR3 spans 14 residues. CDR3 DNA sequence: TGTGCCAGCACTATAGCGGGAAGAGGAAATGAGCAGTTCTTC. This encodes CASTIAGRGNEQFF.

The rearrangement joins TRBV27 to TRBJ2-6; 8 bases agree with TRBD1. The CDR3 totals 17 residues. The germline V gene encodes CDR1 MNHEY and CDR2 SMNVEV (reference sequence). Trimming at V came to 0 bases and at J to 4 bases, leaving 5 bases not matched to a gene. The CDR3 spells CASSLSRTGTGANVLTF. The CDR3 DNA sequence: TGTGCCAGCAGTTTATCGCGGACAGGGACCGGGGCCAACGTCCTGACTTTC.